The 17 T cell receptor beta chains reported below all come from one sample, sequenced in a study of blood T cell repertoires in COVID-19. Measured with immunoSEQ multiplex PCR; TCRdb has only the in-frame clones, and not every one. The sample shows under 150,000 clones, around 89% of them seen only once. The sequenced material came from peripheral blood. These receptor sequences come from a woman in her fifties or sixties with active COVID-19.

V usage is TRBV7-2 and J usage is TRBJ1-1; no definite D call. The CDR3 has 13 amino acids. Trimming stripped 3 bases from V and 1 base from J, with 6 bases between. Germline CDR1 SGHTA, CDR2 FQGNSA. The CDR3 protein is CASSLDSNTEAFF. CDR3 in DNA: TGTGCCAGCAGCTTGGACTCGAACACTGAAGCTTTCTTT.

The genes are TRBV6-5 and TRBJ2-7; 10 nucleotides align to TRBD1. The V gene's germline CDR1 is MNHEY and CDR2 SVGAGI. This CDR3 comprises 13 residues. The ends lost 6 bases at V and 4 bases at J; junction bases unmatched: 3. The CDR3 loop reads CASRGQGKYEQYF. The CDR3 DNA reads TGTGCCAGCAGGGGACAGGGGAAATACGAGCAGTACTTC.

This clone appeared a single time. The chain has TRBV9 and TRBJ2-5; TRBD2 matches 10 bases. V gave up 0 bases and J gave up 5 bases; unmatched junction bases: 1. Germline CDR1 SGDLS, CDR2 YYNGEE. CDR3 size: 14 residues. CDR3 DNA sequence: TGTGCCAGCAGCGTAGGAGCGGGAGGGGAGACCCAGTACTTC. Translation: CASSVGAGGETQYF.

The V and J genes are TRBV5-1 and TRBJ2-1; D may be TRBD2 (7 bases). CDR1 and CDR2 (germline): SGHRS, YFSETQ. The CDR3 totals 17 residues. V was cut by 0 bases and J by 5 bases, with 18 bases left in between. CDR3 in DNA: TGCGCCAGCAGCTTGGCCCGGGGGCGGGAGCCCCACAATGAGCAGTTCTTC. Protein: CASSLARGREPHNEQFF. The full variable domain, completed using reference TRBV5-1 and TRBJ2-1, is KAGVTQTPRYLIKTRGQQVTLSCSPISGHRSVSWYQQTPGQGLQFLFEYFSETQRNKGNFPGRFSGRQFSNSRSEMNVSTLELGDSALYLCASSLARGREPHNEQFFGPGTRLTVL.

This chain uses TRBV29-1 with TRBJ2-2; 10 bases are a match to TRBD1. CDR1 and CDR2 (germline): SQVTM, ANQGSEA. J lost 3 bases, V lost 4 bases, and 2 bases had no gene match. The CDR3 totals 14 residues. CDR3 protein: CSVGDRGYTGELFF. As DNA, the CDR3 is TGCAGCGTTGGGGACAGGGGATACACCGGGGAGCTGTTTTTT.

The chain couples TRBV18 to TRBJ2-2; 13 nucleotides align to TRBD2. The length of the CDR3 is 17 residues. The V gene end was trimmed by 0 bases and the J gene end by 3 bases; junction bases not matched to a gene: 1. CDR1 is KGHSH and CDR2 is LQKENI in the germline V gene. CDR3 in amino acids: CASSPPTSGRHTGELFF. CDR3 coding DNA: TGTGCCAGCTCACCACCGACTAGCGGGAGGCACACCGGGGAGCTGTTTTTT.

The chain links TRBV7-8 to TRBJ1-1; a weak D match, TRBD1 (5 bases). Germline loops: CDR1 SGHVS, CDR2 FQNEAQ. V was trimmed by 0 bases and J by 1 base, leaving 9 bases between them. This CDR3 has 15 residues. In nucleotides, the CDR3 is TGTGCCAGCAGCTTAGCCACTGGACAGAACACTGAAGCTTTCTTT. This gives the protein CASSLATGQNTEAFF.

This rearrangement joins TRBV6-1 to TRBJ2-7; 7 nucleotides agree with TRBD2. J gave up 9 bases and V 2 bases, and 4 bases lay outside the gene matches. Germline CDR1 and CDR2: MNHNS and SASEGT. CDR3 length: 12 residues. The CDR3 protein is CASSEFREAQYF. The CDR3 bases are TGTGCCAGCAGTGAATTCCGGGAGGCGCAGTACTTC.

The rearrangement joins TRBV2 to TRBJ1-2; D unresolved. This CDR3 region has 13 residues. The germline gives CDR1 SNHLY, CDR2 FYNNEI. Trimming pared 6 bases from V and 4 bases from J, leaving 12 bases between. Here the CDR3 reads CASRRDPGYGYTF. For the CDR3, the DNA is TGTGCCAGCAGGAGGGATCCGGGCTATGGCTACACCTTC.

The CDR3 sequence is CASSYSGTSAYNEQFF. DNA of the CDR3: TGTGCCAGCTCCTACTCCGGGACTAGCGCCTACAATGAGCAGTTCTTC. The chain joins TRBV6-4 to TRBJ2-1; 10 positions agree with TRBD2. The CDR3 is 16 residues long. After removal of 8 bases from V and 2 bases from J, the junction contained 9 bases not matched to a gene. Germline V gene sequence: CDR1 MRHNA, CDR2 SNTAGT.

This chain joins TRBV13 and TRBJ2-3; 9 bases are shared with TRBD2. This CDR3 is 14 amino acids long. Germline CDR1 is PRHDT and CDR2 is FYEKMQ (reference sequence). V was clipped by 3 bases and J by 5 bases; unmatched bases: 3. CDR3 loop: CASSFSGSRDTQYF. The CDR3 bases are TGTGCCAGCAGCTTTAGCGGGAGTAGAGATACGCAGTATTTT. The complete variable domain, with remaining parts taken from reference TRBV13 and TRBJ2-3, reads AAGVIQSPRHLIKEKRETATLKCYPIPRHDTVYWYQQGPGQDPQFLISFYEKMQSDKGSIPDRFSAQQFSDYHSELNMSSLELGDSALYFCASSFSGSRDTQYFGPGTRLTVL.

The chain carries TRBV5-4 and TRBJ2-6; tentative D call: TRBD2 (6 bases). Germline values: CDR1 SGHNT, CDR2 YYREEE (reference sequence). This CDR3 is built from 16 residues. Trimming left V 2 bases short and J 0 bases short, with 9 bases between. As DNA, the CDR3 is TGTGCCAGCAGCTTCGGGGGAGGCTCTGGGGCCAACGTCCTGACTTTC. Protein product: CASSFGGGSGANVLTF.

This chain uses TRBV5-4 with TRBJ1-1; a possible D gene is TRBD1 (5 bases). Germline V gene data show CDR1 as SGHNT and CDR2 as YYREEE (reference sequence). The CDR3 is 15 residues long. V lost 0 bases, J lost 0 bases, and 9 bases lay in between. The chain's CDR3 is CASSLVGRVNTEAFF. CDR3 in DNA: TGTGCCAGCAGCTTGGTCGGCAGGGTGAACACTGAAGCTTTCTTT.

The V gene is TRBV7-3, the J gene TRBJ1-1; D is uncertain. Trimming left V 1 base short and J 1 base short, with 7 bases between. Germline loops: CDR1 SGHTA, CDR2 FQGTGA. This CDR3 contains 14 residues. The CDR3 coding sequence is TGTGCCAGCAGCTTAATGCCGGGGAACACTGAAGCTTTCTTT. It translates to CASSLMPGNTEAFF. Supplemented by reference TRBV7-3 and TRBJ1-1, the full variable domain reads GAGVSQTPSNKVTEKGKYVELRCDPISGHTALYWYRQSLGQGPEFLIYFQGTGAADDSGLPNDRFFAVRPEGSVSTLKIQRTERGDSAVYLCASSLMPGNTEAFFGQGTRLTVV.

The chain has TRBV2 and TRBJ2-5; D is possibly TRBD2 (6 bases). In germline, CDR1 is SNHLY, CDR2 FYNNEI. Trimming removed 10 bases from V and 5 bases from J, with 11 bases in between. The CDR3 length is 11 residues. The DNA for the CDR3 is TGTGCCAACGGGGGTTGGGAGACCCAGTACTTC. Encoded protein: CANGGWETQYF.

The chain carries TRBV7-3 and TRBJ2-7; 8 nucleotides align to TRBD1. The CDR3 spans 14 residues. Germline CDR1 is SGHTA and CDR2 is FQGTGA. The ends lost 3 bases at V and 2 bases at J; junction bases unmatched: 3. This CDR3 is CASSLGTGPYEQYF. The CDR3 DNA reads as TGTGCCAGCAGCTTGGGGACAGGACCCTACGAGCAGTACTTC.

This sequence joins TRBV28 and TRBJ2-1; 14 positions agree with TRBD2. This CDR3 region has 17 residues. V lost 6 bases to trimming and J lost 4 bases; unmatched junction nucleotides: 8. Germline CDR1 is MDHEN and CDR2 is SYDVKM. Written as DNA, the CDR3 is TGTGCCAGCAGCGCTTTACGACTAGCGGGAGGGTACAATGAGCAGTTCTTC. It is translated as CASSALRLAGGYNEQFF.